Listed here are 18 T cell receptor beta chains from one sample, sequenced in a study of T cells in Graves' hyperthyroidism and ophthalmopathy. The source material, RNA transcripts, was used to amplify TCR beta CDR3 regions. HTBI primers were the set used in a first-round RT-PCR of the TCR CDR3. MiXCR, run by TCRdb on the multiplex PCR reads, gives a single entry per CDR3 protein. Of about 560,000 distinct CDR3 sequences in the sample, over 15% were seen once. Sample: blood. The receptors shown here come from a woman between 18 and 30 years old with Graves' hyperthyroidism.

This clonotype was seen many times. The CDR3 DNA reads as TGTGCCAGCAGCAAAATCTGGGGGGCGGGGGACACTGAAGCTTTCTTT. Its protein is CASSKIWGAGDTEAFF. The chain recombines TRBV7-2 with TRBJ1-1; perhaps TRBD1 as D (6 bases). The V and J ends lost 5 bases and 3 bases respectively, with 19 bases between them. Germline V gene lookup returns CDR1 SGHTA and CDR2 FQGNSA. The CDR3 loop spans 16 amino acids.

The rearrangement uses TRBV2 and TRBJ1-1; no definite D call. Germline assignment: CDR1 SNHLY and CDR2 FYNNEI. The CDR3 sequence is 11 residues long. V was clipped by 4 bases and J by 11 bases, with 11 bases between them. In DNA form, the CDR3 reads TGTGCCAGCAGTGGTACCGGCGGGGCTTTCTTT. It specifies CASSGTGGAFF.

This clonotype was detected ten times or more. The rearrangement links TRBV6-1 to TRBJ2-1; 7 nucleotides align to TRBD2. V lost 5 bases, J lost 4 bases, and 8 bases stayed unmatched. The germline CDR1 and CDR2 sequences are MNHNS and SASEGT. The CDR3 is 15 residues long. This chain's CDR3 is CASSPAAGEYNEQFF. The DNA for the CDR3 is TGTGCCAGCAGTCCCGCGGCGGGGGAATACAATGAGCAGTTCTTC.

CDR3 DNA: TGTGCCAGCAGCCAAGGTCTGGCCCAGGGCGCTGGAAACACCATATATTTT. Translated, it gives CASSQGLAQGAGNTIYF. This chain uses TRBV4-2 with TRBJ1-3; TRBD1 might be the D (5 bases). V gave up 1 base and J gave up 2 bases, with 15 bases separating them. Per the germline V gene, CDR1 is LGHNA and CDR2 is YNFKEQ. The CDR3 consists of 17 residues.

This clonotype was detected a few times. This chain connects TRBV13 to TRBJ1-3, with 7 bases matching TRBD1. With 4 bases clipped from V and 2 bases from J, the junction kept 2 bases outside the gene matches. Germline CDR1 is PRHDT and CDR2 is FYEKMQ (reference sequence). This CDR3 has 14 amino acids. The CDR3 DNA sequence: TGTGCCAGCAGCTACGGGACAGCTGGAAACACCATATATTTT. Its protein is CASSYGTAGNTIYF. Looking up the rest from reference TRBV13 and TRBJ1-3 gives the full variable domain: AAGVIQSPRHLIKEKRETATLKCYPIPRHDTVYWYQQGPGQDPQFLISFYEKMQSDKGSIPDRFSAQQFSDYHSELNMSSLELGDSALYFCASSYGTAGNTIYFGEGSWLTVV.

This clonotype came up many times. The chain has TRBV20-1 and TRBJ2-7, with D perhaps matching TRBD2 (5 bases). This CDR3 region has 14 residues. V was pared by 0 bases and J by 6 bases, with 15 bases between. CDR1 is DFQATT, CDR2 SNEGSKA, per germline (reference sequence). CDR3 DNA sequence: TGCAGTGCTAGAGATATCAGAGAGCGGCTCGAGCAGTACTTC. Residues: CSARDIRERLEQYF.

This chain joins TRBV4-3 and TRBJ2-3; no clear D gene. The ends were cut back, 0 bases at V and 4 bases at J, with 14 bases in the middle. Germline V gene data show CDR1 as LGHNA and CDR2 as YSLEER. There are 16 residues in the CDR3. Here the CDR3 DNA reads TGCGCCAGCAGCCAAGATCTGGACCTCCCGCCAGATACGCAGTATTTT. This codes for CASSQDLDLPPDTQYF.

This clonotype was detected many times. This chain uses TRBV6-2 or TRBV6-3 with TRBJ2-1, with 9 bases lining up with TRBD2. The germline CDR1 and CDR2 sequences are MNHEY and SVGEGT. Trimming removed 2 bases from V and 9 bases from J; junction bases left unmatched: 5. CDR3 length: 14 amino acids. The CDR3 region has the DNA TGTGCCAGCAGTTACGGCGGGGGGGCAAGTGAGCAGTTCTTC. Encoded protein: CASSYGGGASEQFF.

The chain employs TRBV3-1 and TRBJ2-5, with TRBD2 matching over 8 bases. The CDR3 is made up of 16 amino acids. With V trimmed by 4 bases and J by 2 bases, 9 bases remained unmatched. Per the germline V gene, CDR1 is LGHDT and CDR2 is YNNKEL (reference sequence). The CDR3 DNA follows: TGTGCCAGCAGCCTTGGACTAGCAGCCTTTCAAGAGACCCAGTACTTC. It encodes CASSLGLAAFQETQYF.

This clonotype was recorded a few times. The CDR3 DNA reads as TGTGCCAGCAGTTCGACAGGGCCCCTCGATGGCTACACCTTC. Translated, it gives CASSSTGPLDGYTF. The gene calls are TRBV6-2 or TRBV6-3 and TRBJ1-2; the match to TRBD1 covers 7 bases. The germline V gene has CDR1 MNHEY and CDR2 SVGEGT. With V trimmed by 4 bases and J by 6 bases, 8 bases remained unmatched. The CDR3 loop spans 14 amino acids.

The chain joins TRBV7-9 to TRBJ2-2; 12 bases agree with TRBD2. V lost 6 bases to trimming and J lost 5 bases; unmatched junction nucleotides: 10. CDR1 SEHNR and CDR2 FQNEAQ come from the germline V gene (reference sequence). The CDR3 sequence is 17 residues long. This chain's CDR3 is CASSFPSGRADTGELFF. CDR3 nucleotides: TGTGCCAGCAGTTTTCCTAGCGGGAGGGCCGATACCGGGGAGCTGTTTTTT.

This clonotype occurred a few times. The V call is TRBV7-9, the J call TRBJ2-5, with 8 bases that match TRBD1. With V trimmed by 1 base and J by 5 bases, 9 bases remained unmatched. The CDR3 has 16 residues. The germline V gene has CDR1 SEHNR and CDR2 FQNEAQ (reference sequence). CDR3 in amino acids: CASSLGGRGPGETQYF. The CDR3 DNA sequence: TGTGCCAGCAGCTTAGGAGGCAGGGGGCCAGGGGAGACCCAGTACTTC.

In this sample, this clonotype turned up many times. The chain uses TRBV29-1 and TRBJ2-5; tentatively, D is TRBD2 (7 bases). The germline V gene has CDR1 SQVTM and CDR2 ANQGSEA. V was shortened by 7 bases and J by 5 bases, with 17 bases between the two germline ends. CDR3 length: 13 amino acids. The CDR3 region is CSGGRGVEETQYF. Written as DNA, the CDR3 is TGCAGCGGAGGGAGGGGGGTGGAGGAGACCCAGTACTTC.

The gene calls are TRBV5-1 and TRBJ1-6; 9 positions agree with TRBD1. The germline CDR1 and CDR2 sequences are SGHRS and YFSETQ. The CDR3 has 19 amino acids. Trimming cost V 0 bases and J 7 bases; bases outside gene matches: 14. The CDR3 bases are TGCGCCAGCAGCTTGGGTCTGAGGACAGGGGTGTTGAAAAATTCACCCCTCCACTTT. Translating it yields CASSLGLRTGVLKNSPLHF.

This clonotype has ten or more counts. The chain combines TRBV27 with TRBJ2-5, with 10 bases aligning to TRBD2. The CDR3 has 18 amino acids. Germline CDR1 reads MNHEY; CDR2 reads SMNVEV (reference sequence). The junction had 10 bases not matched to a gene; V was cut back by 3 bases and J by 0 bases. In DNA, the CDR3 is TGTGCCAGCAGTTTCGGGAGGATAGCGGGGGGAAACCAAGAGACCCAGTACTTC. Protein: CASSFGRIAGGNQETQYF.

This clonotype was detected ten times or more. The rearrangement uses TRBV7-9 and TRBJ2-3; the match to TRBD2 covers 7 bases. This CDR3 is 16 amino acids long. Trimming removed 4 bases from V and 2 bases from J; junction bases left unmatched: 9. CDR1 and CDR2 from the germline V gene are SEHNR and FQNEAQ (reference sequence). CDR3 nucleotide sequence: TGTGCCAGCAGCTGGGGGACGAGCGGGACCACAGATACGCAGTATTTT. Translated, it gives CASSWGTSGTTDTQYF.

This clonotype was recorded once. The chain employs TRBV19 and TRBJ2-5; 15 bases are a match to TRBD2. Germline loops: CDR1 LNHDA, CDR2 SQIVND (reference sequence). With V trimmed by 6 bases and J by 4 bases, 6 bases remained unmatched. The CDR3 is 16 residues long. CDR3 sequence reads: CASSRTSGRARETQYF. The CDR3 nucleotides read TGTGCCAGTAGCAGGACTAGCGGGAGGGCCCGAGAGACCCAGTACTTC. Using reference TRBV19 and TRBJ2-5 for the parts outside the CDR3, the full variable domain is DGGITQSPKYLFRKEGQNVTLSCEQNLNHDAMYWYRQDPGQGLRLIYYSQIVNDFQKGDIAEGYSVSREKKESFPLTVTSAQKNPTAFYLCASSRTSGRARETQYFGPGTRLLVL.

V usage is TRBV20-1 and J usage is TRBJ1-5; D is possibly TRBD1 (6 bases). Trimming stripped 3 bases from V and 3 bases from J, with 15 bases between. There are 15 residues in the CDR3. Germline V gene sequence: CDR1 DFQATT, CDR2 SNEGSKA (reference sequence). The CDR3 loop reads CSASKADRFNQPQHF. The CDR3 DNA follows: TGCAGTGCTAGCAAAGCGGACAGATTCAATCAGCCCCAGCATTTT.